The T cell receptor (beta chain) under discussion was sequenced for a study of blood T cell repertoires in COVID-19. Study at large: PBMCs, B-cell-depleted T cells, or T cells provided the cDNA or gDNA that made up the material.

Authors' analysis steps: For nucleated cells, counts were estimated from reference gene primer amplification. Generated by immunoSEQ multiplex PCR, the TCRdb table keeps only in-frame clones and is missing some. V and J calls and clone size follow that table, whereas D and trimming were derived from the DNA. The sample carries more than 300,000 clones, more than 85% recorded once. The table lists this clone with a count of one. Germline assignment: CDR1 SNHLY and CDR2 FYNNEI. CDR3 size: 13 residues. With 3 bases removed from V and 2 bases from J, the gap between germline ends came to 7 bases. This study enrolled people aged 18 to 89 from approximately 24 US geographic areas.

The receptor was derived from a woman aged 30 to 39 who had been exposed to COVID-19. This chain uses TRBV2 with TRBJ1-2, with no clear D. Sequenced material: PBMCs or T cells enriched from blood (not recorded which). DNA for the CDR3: TGTGCCAGCAGTGACGGTCTAAACTATGGCTACACCTTC. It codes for CASSDGLNYGYTF.